Listed below are T cell receptor beta chains from one sample, sequenced in a study of preoperative IRX-2 immunotherapy in early breast cancer. Measured with immunoSEQ multiplex PCR; TCRdb has only the in-frame clones, and not every one. Among some 700 clones listed, 65% to 85% were seen once. The source material was lymph node tissue, sampled before IRX-2 immunotherapy. The receptors were sampled from a human donor with breast cancer. CDR3s include the opening cysteine and the closing phenylalanine or tryptophan. The D gene is left open where the match is weak. Clone size is not always given. Where it is, it says once, few, many or a class for expanded clones.

DNA	CDR3	V	size	D	J
TGTGCCAGTAGTATACAGGGGGCCAATGAAAAACTGTTTTTT	CASSIQGANEKLFF	TRBV19	.	TRBD1	TRBJ1-4
TGTGCCAGCCGGGGACAGGGACGCTCCGGGGAGCTGTTTTTT	CASRGQGRSGELFF	TRBV6-8	.	TRBD1	TRBJ2-2
TGTGCCACCAGCAGCCCCTCGGTAGGGAGAGAGCAGCCCCAGCATTTT	CATSSPSVGREQPQHF	TRBV15	.	.	TRBJ1-5
TGTGCCAGCAGCTTGGGACTGGCGTACACAGATACGCAGTATTTT	CASSLGLAYTDTQYF	TRBV11-3	.	.	TRBJ2-3
TGCGCCAGCAGTGATGATGGACAGGGGGCCTCTGAAGCTTTCTTT	CASSDDGQGASEAFF	TRBV10-2	.	TRBD1	TRBJ1-1
TGTGCCAGCAGCCGGACAGGGACAGCGACTGAAGCTTTCTTT	CASSRTGTATEAFF	TRBV11-3	.	TRBD1	TRBJ1-1
TGTGCCAGCAGTTACACCTTTGCCCTGATCTACTCCTACAATGAGCAGTTCTTC	CASSYTFALIYSYNEQFF	TRBV28	.	.	TRBJ2-1
TGTGCCAGCAGCTTTTCCCCGGGACAGGGTCCGGAGACCCAGTACTTC	CASSFSPGQGPETQYF	TRBV6-8	few	TRBD1	TRBJ2-5
TGTGCCAGCAGCCAACCCGGAATCTCTGGGGCCAACGTCCTGACTTTC	CASSQPGISGANVLTF	TRBV11-3	.	.	TRBJ2-6
TGTGCCAGCAGTTTGCGACAGGGGGCGCGTGCTTTCTTT	CASSLRQGARAFF	TRBV7-2	.	TRBD1	TRBJ1-1
TGTGCCAGCAGCCGCGTAGAGGCACCGGGACAGGCAAACTATGGCTACACCTTC	CASSRVEAPGQANYGYTF	TRBV11-3	.	TRBD1	TRBJ1-2
TGTGCCAGCAGCTTAGTAGCAGGGGGGGTATACAATGAGCAGTTCTTC	CASSLVAGGVYNEQFF	TRBV11-3	.	.	TRBJ2-1
TGTGCCAGCAGCCAGCCACCACAGTGGGGCTACACCTTC	CASSQPPQWGYTF	TRBV7-1	.	.	TRBJ1-2
TGTGCCAGCAGTTCGGGGGACGCGCAGTTTGGGAAACTGTTTTTT	CASSSGDAQFGKLFF	TRBV6-8	large	.	TRBJ1-4
TGTGCCAGTTTACTTCAGGGGGCCTATCAGCCCCAGCATTTT	CASLLQGAYQPQHF	TRBV6-8	.	TRBD1	TRBJ1-5
TGTGCCAGTAGTTTGAGGGGACCGAACACTGAAGCTTTCTTT	CASSLRGPNTEAFF	TRBV19	.	.	TRBJ1-1
TGCGCCAGCAACGCTCCTGCGAACACCGGGGAGCTGTTTTTT	CASNAPANTGELFF	TRBV5-1	.	.	TRBJ2-2
TGTGCCAGCAGCAACCCTCCCGGGGCTTTCTCTGGAAACACCATATATTTT	CASSNPPGAFSGNTIYF	TRBV11-3	.	.	TRBJ1-3
TGTGCCAGCAGCCAGGGAGGGGGAAACACCATATATTTT	CASSQGGGNTIYF	TRBV14	.	.	TRBJ1-3
TGTGCCAGCAGTTACGGACAGGGGGCCGCAGATACGCAGTATTTT	CASSYGQGAADTQYF	TRBV6-8	.	TRBD1	TRBJ2-3
TGTGCCAGTAGTAAAACTTTGACTAGCGCGGCCTACGAGCAGTACTTC	CASSKTLTSAAYEQYF	TRBV19	.	TRBD2	TRBJ2-7
TGTGCCAGTAGTATTGGACAGGGCTTCATGGAGCCCCAGCATTTT	CASSIGQGFMEPQHF	TRBV19	.	TRBD1	TRBJ1-5
TGTGCCAGTACCGGGGGGCTCACTGAAAAACTGTTTTTT	CASTGGLTEKLFF	TRBV19	.	.	TRBJ1-4
TGTGCCAGCAGCGAGATACCGGGACAGGGTTCCAATGAGCAGTTCTTC	CASSEIPGQGSNEQFF	TRBV28	.	TRBD1	TRBJ2-1
TGCGCCAGCAGCCAAACCGCTTCTGGAAACACCATATATTTT	CASSQTASGNTIYF	TRBV5-1	.	.	TRBJ1-3
TGTGCCAGCAGCTTAGAATATTGGGGCCGAGATTCACCCCTCCACTTT	CASSLEYWGRDSPLHF	TRBV11-3	.	.	TRBJ1-6
TGTGCCAGCAGCTTAGTAGCGGGGGAGCGGGAGCTGTTTTTT	CASSLVAGERELFF	TRBV11-3	.	TRBD2	TRBJ2-2
TGTGCCAGTAGTAAGTCCCACGGACAGGGAAACTATGGCTACACCTTC	CASSKSHGQGNYGYTF	TRBV19	few	TRBD1	TRBJ1-2
TGTGCTAGCAGCCGGGGACTATTTAAAGAGACCCAGTACTTC	CASSRGLFKETQYF	TRBV7-6	.	TRBD2	TRBJ2-5
TGTGCCCTCACTCAGGGTGGCAGCACAGATACGCAGTATTTT	CALTQGGSTDTQYF	TRBV12-2	.	.	TRBJ2-3
TGTGCCAGCTCACCACTACGGGACACTGAAGCTTTCTTT	CASSPLRDTEAFF	TRBV18	.	.	TRBJ1-1
TGTGCCACCAGCAGAGAGAGGCTTCCAGGGTCCGGAAACACCATATATTTT	CATSRERLPGSGNTIYF	TRBV15	few	.	TRBJ1-3
TGTGCCAGCTCCCGGGACTTTTCCACGGTGAACACTGAAGCTTTCTTT	CASSRDFSTVNTEAFF	TRBV18	.	.	TRBJ1-1
TGCAGCGTTGAAGCCTGGACAGGGGAAGAGACCCAGTACTTC	CSVEAWTGEETQYF	TRBV29-1	few	TRBD1	TRBJ2-5
TGTGCCAGCAGCTTAGAACGGGGGGGCCGCGAGACCCAGTACTTC	CASSLERGGRETQYF	TRBV11-3	.	TRBD2	TRBJ2-5
TGTGCCAGCAGTTTCCAGGGACAGATGAACACTGAAGCTTTCTTT	CASSFQGQMNTEAFF	TRBV28	.	TRBD1	TRBJ1-1
TGTGCCAGTAGCCAGGGGGCCACAGATACGCAGTATTTT	CASSQGATDTQYF	TRBV19	.	TRBD1	TRBJ2-3
TGTGCCAGCAGCCCTAGGGAACTTTTTCGGACCGGGGAGCTGTTTTTT	CASSPRELFRTGELFF	TRBV7-6	.	.	TRBJ2-2
TGTGCCAGCAGCTTGGGGGTAGGGGGCGTTAATGGCTACACCTTC	CASSLGVGGVNGYTF	TRBV11-3	once	TRBD1	TRBJ1-2
TGTGCCAGCAGCCCCTATCCGGGACAGGGTAGCCGGGCTTTCTTT	CASSPYPGQGSRAFF	TRBV11-3	few	TRBD1	TRBJ1-1
TGTGCCAGCAGTCTAACCGTCAACACTGAAGCTTTCTTT	CASSLTVNTEAFF	TRBV6-8	.	.	TRBJ1-1